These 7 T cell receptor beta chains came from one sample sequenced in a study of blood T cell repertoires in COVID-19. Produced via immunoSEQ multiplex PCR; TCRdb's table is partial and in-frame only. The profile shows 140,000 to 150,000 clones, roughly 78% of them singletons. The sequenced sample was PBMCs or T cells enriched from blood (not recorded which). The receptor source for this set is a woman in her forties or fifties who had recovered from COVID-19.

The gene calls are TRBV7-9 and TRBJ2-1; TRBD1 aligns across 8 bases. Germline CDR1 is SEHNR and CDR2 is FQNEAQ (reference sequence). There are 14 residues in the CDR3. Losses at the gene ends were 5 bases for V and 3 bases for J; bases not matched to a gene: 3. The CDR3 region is CASSPGQVYNEQFF. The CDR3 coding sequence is TGTGCCAGCAGCCCGGGACAGGTCTACAATGAGCAGTTCTTC. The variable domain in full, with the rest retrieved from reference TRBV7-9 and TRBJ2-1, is DTGVSQNPRHKITKRGQNVTFRCDPISEHNRLYWYRQTLGQGPEFLTYFQNEAQLEKSRLLSDRFSAERPKGSFSTLEIQRTEQGDSAMYLCASSPGQVYNEQFFGPGTRLTVL.

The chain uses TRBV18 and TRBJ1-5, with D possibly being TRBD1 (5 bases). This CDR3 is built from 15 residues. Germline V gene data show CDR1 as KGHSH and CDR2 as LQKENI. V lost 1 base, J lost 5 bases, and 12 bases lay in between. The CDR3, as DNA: TGTGCCAGCTCACCACTAGGGCTAGGGGATCAGCCCCAGCATTTT. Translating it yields CASSPLGLGDQPQHF.

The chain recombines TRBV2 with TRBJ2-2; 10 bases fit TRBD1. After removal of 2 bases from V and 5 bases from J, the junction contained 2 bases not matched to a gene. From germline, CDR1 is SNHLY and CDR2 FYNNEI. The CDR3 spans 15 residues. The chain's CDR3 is CASSERTGGTGELFF. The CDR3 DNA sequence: TGTGCCAGCAGTGAAAGGACAGGGGGAACCGGGGAGCTGTTTTTT.

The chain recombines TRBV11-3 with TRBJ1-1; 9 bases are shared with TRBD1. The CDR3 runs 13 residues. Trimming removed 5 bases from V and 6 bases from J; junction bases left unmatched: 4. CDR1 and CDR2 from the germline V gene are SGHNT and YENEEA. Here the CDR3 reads CASSRDRVSEAFF. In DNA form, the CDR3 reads TGTGCCAGCAGCCGGGACAGGGTGTCTGAAGCTTTCTTT. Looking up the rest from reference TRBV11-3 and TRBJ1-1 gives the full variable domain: EAGVVQSPRYKIIEKKQPVAFWCNPISGHNTLYWYLQNLGQGPELLIRYENEEAVDDSQLPKDRFSAERLKGVDSTLKIQPAELGDSAVYLCASSRDRVSEAFFGQGTRLTVV.

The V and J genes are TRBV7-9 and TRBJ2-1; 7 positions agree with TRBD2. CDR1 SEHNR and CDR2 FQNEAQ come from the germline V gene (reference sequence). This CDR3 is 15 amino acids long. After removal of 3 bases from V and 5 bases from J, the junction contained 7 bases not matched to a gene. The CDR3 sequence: CASSFNLAVHNEQFF. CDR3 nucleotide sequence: TGTGCCAGCAGCTTTAACCTAGCGGTACACAATGAGCAGTTCTTC.

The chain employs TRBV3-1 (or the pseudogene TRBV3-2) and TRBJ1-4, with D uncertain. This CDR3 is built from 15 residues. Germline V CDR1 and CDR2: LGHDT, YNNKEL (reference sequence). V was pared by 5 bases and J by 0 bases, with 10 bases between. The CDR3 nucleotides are TGTGCCAGCAGCGACATCGGTTCAACTAATGAAAAACTGTTTTTT. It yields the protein CASSDIGSTNEKLFF.

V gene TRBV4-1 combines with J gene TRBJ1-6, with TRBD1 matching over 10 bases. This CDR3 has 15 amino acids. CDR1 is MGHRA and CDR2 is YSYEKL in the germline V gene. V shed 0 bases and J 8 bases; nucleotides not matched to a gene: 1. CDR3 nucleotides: TGCGCCAGCAGCCAAGAAGGGACAGGGGATTCACCCCTCCACTTT. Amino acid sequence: CASSQEGTGDSPLHF.